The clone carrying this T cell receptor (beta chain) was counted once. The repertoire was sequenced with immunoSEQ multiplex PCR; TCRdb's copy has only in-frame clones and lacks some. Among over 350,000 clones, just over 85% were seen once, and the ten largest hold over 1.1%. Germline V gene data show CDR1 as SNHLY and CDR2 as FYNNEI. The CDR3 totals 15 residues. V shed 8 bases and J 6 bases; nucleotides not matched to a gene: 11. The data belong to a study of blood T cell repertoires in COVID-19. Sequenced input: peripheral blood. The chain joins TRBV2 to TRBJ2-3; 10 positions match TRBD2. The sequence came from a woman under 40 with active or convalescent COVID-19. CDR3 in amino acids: CASGGGLAFSDTQYF. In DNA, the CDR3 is TGTGCCAGCGGAGGGGGACTAGCGTTTTCCGATACGCAGTATTTT.